This TCR beta chain was identified during a study of blood T cells in healthy people across ages. Whole-study context: For every two T cells, template switching captured about one barcoded beta molecule. Study-wide results and limits: Percentage of naive T cells showed a strong correlation with TCR beta diversity.

This clonotype was counted between two and nine times. Its antigen is currently unknown. A minimum of 6 million PBMCs was isolated per sample. The authors ran a second PCR of about 6 to 11 cycles using a sample-barcoded 5' primer and a J-beta primer mix. Each of the cDNA molecules was tagged by a template-switch adaptor with 12 random nucleotides. TCRdb reprocessed the 5' RACE reads with MiXCR, giving one entry per CDR3 protein. The table shows roughly 1.5 million distinct CDR3 sequences, with roughly two fifths occurring only once. The length of the CDR3 is 12 residues. V shed 4 bases and J 11 bases; nucleotides not matched to a gene: 8. Germline CDR1 and CDR2: SGHRS and YFSETQ.

The sequence was collected from a young woman in good health. The sequenced material came from blood. This chain links TRBV5-1 with TRBJ2-5, with 7 bases aligning to TRBD1. CDR3 nucleotide sequence: TGCGCCAGCAGCAACACCGGGACAGAGCAGTACTTC. It encodes CASSNTGTEQYF.